The 3 T cell receptor beta chains given below trace back to one sample, sequenced in a study of yellow fever vaccine responses in identical twins. TCRdb re-called the RT-PCR reads through MiXCR, storing one row per CDR3 protein. The sample contains 2,000 to 2,500 distinct CDR3 sequences, roughly 80% of which appear only once. The material was T cells from blood (PBMCs), unsorted or a sorted subset (not recorded which), obtained before or after yellow fever vaccination (not recorded which). Receptors originate from a woman between 18 and 29 years old who received the yellow fever vaccine.

The CDR3 region is CASSQELLGQPSYEQYF. CDR3 DNA sequence: TGCGCCAGCAGCCAAGAGCTCCTGGGACAGCCTTCCTACGAGCAGTACTTC. This chain uses TRBV4-3 with TRBJ2-7; 7 nucleotides match TRBD1. Germline values: CDR1 LGHNA, CDR2 YSLEER. Germline trimming cut 0 bases from V and 1 base from J; bases unmatched to any gene: 9. This CDR3 region has 17 residues.

The rearrangement uses TRBV10-1 and TRBJ2-3; 8 nucleotides agree with TRBD2. Per the germline V gene, CDR1 is WNHNN and CDR2 is SYGVQD (reference sequence). V shed 8 bases and J 6 bases; nucleotides not matched to a gene: 16. CDR3 length: 16 residues. Here the CDR3 reads CASFPGLVGLSDTQYF. CDR3 coding DNA: TGCGCCAGCTTTCCGGGACTAGTGGGCCTCTCTGATACGCAGTATTTT.

This chain uses TRBV7-3 with TRBJ1-3; D uncertain. The length of the CDR3 is 16 residues. The V gene's germline CDR1 is SGHTA and CDR2 FQGTGA. Trimming pared 0 bases from V and 0 bases from J, leaving 9 bases between. CDR3 sequence (DNA): TGTGCCAGCAGCTTAACGCCCGGGAGCTCTGGAAACACCATATATTTT. Protein product: CASSLTPGSSGNTIYF.